Below, 30 T cell receptor beta chains from the same sample are listed, as sequenced in a study of blood T cell repertoires in COVID-19. Profiling relied on immunoSEQ multiplex PCR, and the TCRdb table lists in-frame clones only, not all of them. The data contain a few hundred thousand clones, 84% of them singletons. The source material was PBMCs or T cells enriched from blood (not recorded which). These receptors were collected from a woman aged 35 to 49 who had recovered from COVID-19.

The V call is TRBV5-1, the J call TRBJ2-7, with D possibly matching TRBD1 (5 bases). This CDR3 has 13 residues. V lost 5 bases and J 1 base, leaving 10 bases between the germline ends. CDR1 is SGHRS, CDR2 YFSETQ, per germline. The CDR3 region is CASRQGISYEQYF. The CDR3 DNA reads TGCGCCAGCAGGCAGGGAATTTCCTACGAGCAGTACTTC.

Ten or more counts support this clone. The CDR3 sequence: CASSRGLEKLFF. The DNA of the CDR3 is TGTGCCAGCAGCAGGGGGCTTGAAAAACTGTTTTTT. This chain joins TRBV12-3 or TRBV12-4 and TRBJ1-4, with TRBD1 identical over 8 bases. The CDR3 runs to 12 residues. J gave up 7 bases and V 6 bases, and 1 base lay outside the gene matches.

V is TRBV15 and J is TRBJ2-1; D is undetermined. CDR1 is LNHNV and CDR2 is YYDKDF in the germline V gene (reference sequence). V lost 3 bases, J lost 4 bases, and 7 bases lay in between. This CDR3 spans 13 amino acids. CDR3 in DNA: TGTGCCACCAGCAGTAGCCGGTACAATGAGCAGTTCTTC. As protein: CATSSSRYNEQFF. The whole variable domain, filled in from reference TRBV15 and TRBJ2-1, reads DAMVIQNPRYQVTQFGKPVTLSCSQTLNHNVMYWYQQKSSQAPKLLFHYYDKDFNNEADTPDNFQSRRPNTSFCFLDIRSPGLGDTAMYLCATSSSRYNEQFFGPGTRLTVL.

V and J are TRBV12-5 and TRBJ2-1; D gene ambiguous. V gave up 0 bases and J gave up 4 bases, with 4 bases separating them. CDR1 is LGHNT and CDR2 is FRNRAP in the germline V gene. The CDR3 totals 13 residues. The CDR3 is CASGLVGYNEQFF. The CDR3 bases are TGTGCTAGTGGTTTGGTCGGTTACAATGAGCAGTTCTTC.

The rearrangement uses TRBV7-9 and TRBJ2-3; 9 positions match TRBD1. Germline assignment: CDR1 SEHNR and CDR2 FQNEAQ (reference sequence). The junction had 3 bases not matched to a gene; V was cut back by 4 bases and J by 1 base. The CDR3 is 15 residues long. Here the CDR3 reads CASSSTGGGTDTQYF. Here the CDR3 DNA reads TGTGCCAGCAGCTCGACAGGGGGAGGCACAGATACGCAGTATTTT.

The V and J genes are TRBV11-2 and TRBJ2-3, with a possible D match to TRBD2 (6 bases). CDR3 size: 14 residues. Trimming cost V 2 bases and J 4 bases, with 10 bases left between them. Germline loops: CDR1 SGHAT, CDR2 FQNNGV. CDR3: CASSLPGASDTQYF. The DNA of the CDR3 is TGTGCCAGCAGCTTACCGGGAGCGTCAGATACGCAGTATTTT.

Details on this clone: The sample contains more than one DNA sequence encoding this CDR3. The chain recombines TRBV27 with TRBJ1-2, with D perhaps matching TRBD1 (5 bases). CDR1 is MNHEY and CDR2 is SMNVEV in the germline V gene (reference sequence). This CDR3 contains 13 residues. Trimming took off 3 bases at V and 4 bases at J, with 9 bases between the two ends. CDR3 bases: TGTGCCAGCAGTTTTAGGGGAGGCTATGGCTACACCTTC. The encoded protein is CASSFRGGYGYTF.

The chain uses TRBV11-3 and TRBJ1-3; no reliable D call. V lost 5 bases and J lost 0, with 11 bases in between. CDR1 SGHNT and CDR2 YENEEA come from the germline V gene. This CDR3 contains 15 residues. CDR3 in amino acids: CASSVDIGSGNTIYF. CDR3 in DNA: TGTGCCAGCAGCGTCGACATAGGCTCTGGAAACACCATATATTTT.

About this clone itself: At one boundary the junction diverges from the germline segment, which might be a read error. The chain is built from TRBV29-1 and TRBJ1-1; 9 bases align to TRBD1. Germline V CDR1 and CDR2: SQVTM, ANQGSEA. This CDR3 has 17 residues. CDR3 DNA: TGCAGCGCGAGGGGAGACAAGGGAGGACAGGGGAACCCTGAAGCTTTCTTT. This encodes CSARGDKGGQGNPEAFF.

The rearrangement uses TRBV19 and TRBJ1-1, with D tentatively TRBD1 (5 bases). The CDR3 loop spans 16 amino acids. Germline values: CDR1 LNHDA, CDR2 SQIVND (reference sequence). Trimming left V 5 bases short and J 0 bases short, with 16 bases between. The CDR3 DNA reads TGTGCCAGTAGTCTTTTGGGGCGCACGATGAACACTGAAGCTTTCTTT. Amino acid sequence: CASSLLGRTMNTEAFF.

The CDR3 sequence: CSVELLGTLYEQYF. Here the CDR3 DNA reads TGCAGCGTTGAACTCCTAGGGACACTCTACGAGCAGTACTTC. This chain links TRBV29-1 with TRBJ2-7; D may be TRBD1 (6 bases). Trimming took off 2 bases at V and 3 bases at J, with 14 bases between the two ends. The CDR3 loop spans 14 amino acids. Germline assignment: CDR1 SQVTM and CDR2 ANQGSEA.

This rearrangement joins TRBV11-3 to TRBJ1-4, with D uncertain. CDR3 length: 16 residues. V lost 2 bases to trimming and J lost 1 base, with 11 bases between them. The germline gives CDR1 SGHNT, CDR2 YENEEA. The CDR3 region is CASSLHGLGTNEKLFF. The CDR3 DNA follows: TGTGCCAGCAGCTTACATGGACTCGGAACTAATGAAAAACTGTTTTTT.

The chain links TRBV18 to TRBJ1-2, with D perhaps matching TRBD1 (5 bases). The V end lost 3 bases, the J end lost 7 bases, and 18 bases lay between the germline ends. The CDR3 has 15 residues. From germline, CDR1 is KGHSH and CDR2 LQKENI. The CDR3 loop reads CASSPLERAQGGYTF. CDR3 DNA: TGTGCCAGCTCACCGTTAGAAAGAGCCCAGGGTGGCTACACCTTC.

This chain connects TRBV27 to TRBJ1-2; maybe TRBD1 (6 bases). This CDR3 spans 15 amino acids. V shed 6 bases and J shed 5 bases, with 19 bases lying between them. Looked up from germline, CDR1 is MNHEY and CDR2 is SMNVEV (reference sequence). The CDR3 sequence is CASRAQARGVYGYTF. DNA for the CDR3: TGTGCCAGCAGGGCCCAGGCCAGGGGCGTTTATGGCTACACCTTC.

This clone appeared once. The chain recombines TRBV28 with TRBJ1-6; D is undetermined. The CDR3 is made up of 15 amino acids. Trimming left V 5 bases short and J 0 bases short, with 8 bases between. Germline values: CDR1 MDHEN, CDR2 SYDVKM. As DNA, the CDR3 is TGTGCCAGCAGTCCCCCCAGCTCCTATAATTCACCCCTCCACTTT. Its protein product is CASSPPSSYNSPLHF. The full variable domain, completed using reference TRBV28 and TRBJ1-6, is DVKVTQSSRYLVKRTGEKVFLECVQDMDHENMFWYRQDPGLGLRLIYFSYDVKMKEKGDIPEGYSVSREKKERFSLILESASTNQTSMYLCASSPPSSYNSPLHFGNGTRLTVT.

The J gene is TRBJ2-2, the V gene TRBV6-2 or TRBV6-3; maybe TRBD1 (6 bases). Trimming shortened V by 5 bases and J by 1 base, and 14 bases separated the two germline ends. CDR3 length equals 16 residues. CDR1 is MNHEY and CDR2 is SVGEGT in the germline V gene. CDR3 bases: TGTGCCAGCAGTCGCATACAGGGCGGGAACACCGGGGAGCTGTTTTTT. It translates to CASSRIQGGNTGELFF.

Notes on this clone: The identical CDR3 is also encoded by other nucleotide sequences in the sample. The rearrangement links TRBV18 to TRBJ1-2; 7 bases match TRBD1. The CDR3 contains 13 residues. CDR1 KGHSH and CDR2 LQKENI come from the germline V gene. V lost 6 bases to trimming and J lost 5 bases; unmatched junction nucleotides: 6. The CDR3 reads CASSPDRQYGYTF. The CDR3 DNA reads TGTGCCAGCTCGCCGGACAGGCAGTATGGCTACACCTTC.

The V call is TRBV19, the J call TRBJ2-1; D is unresolved. V was trimmed by 4 bases and J by 6 bases, leaving 7 bases between them. The germline CDR1 and CDR2 sequences are LNHDA and SQIVND (reference sequence). CDR3 length: 12 residues. CDR3 loop: CASSNSINEQFF. The CDR3 DNA reads TGTGCCAGTAGTAATAGTATCAATGAGCAGTTCTTC.

This clone was detected only a few times. This chain joins TRBV15 and TRBJ1-5; TRBD1 agrees at 7 bases. This CDR3 region has 18 residues. The germline gives CDR1 LNHNV, CDR2 YYDKDF (reference sequence). Trimming removed 0 bases from V and 0 bases from J; junction bases left unmatched: 8. CDR3 nucleotides: TGTGCCACCAGCAGAGATCTGACAGGGAGATATAGCAATCAGCCCCAGCATTTT. Protein: CATSRDLTGRYSNQPQHF.

This chain uses TRBV6-5 with TRBJ2-7; 9 bases agree with TRBD1. Unmatched junction bases numbered 4, after V lost 5 bases and J lost 5 bases. CDR3 size: 13 residues. Germline loops: CDR1 MNHEY, CDR2 SVGAGI. CDR3 loop: CASSRDRDHEQYF. The CDR3, as DNA: TGTGCCAGCAGTCGGGACAGGGATCACGAGCAGTACTTC.

The rearrangement joins TRBV6-2 or TRBV6-3 to TRBJ2-2; 14 bases are shared with TRBD2. CDR1 MNHEY and CDR2 SVGEGT come from the germline V gene. This CDR3 has 20 residues. V was clipped by 6 bases and J by 3 bases; unmatched bases: 15. The DNA for the CDR3 is TGTGCCAGCAGCAAGACTAGCGGGAGGGCCTTTTTGGGGGACACCGGGGAGCTGTTTTTT. Protein: CASSKTSGRAFLGDTGELFF.

This chain links TRBV6-5 with TRBJ1-1; D gene ambiguous. The V end lost 6 bases, the J end lost 1 base, and 9 bases lay between the germline ends. CDR3 length: 13 amino acids. CDR1 is MNHEY, CDR2 SVGAGI, per germline. This chain's CDR3 is CASRSRRNTEAFF. The CDR3 DNA is TGTGCCAGCAGATCCAGGCGGAACACTGAAGCTTTCTTT.

The gene calls are TRBV9 and TRBJ1-1; D unclear. Germline V gives CDR1 SGDLS, CDR2 YYNGEE. Trimming pared 4 bases from V and 1 base from J, leaving 8 bases between. CDR3 size: 13 residues. The CDR3 sequence: CASSLTPNTEAFF. The CDR3 DNA is TGTGCCAGCAGCTTAACACCGAACACTGAAGCTTTCTTT.

This clone has a handful of counts. The chain uses TRBV5-8 and TRBJ1-3; 9 nucleotides agree with TRBD1. CDR1 is SGHTS and CDR2 is YDEGEE in the germline V gene. Germline trimming cut 3 bases from V and 0 bases from J; bases unmatched to any gene: 13. This CDR3 has 19 residues. This CDR3 reads CASSSIPGTGPPSGNTIYF. DNA for the CDR3: TGTGCCAGCAGCTCGATACCTGGGACAGGGCCTCCCTCTGGAAACACCATATATTTT.

The rearrangement links TRBV2 to TRBJ1-5; D remains unclear. The V gene lost 4 bases and the J gene lost 1 base, with 11 bases spanning the gap. Germline CDR1 and CDR2: SNHLY and FYNNEI. The CDR3 is 15 residues long. CDR3 DNA: TGTGCCAGCAGTGTACAGACCCAAAGCAATCAGCCCCAGCATTTT. This encodes CASSVQTQSNQPQHF. The complete variable domain, with remaining parts taken from reference TRBV2 and TRBJ1-5, reads EPEVTQTPSHQVTQMGQEVILRCVPISNHLYFYWYRQILGQKVEFLVSFYNNEISEKSEIFDDQFSVERPDGSNFTLKIRSTKLEDSAMYFCASSVQTQSNQPQHFGDGTRLSIL.

V gene TRBV2 combines with J gene TRBJ2-7; D is unresolved. Trimming pared 6 bases from V and 2 bases from J, leaving 11 bases between. The CDR3 contains 13 residues. In germline, CDR1 is SNHLY, CDR2 FYNNEI. The CDR3 reads CASRPGPAYEQYV. Written as DNA, the CDR3 is TGTGCCAGCAGACCGGGTCCAGCCTACGAGCAGTACGTC.

The CDR3 nucleotides read TGCGCCAGCAGCCAAGAGAGCGATTACAATGAGCAGTTCTTC. It encodes CASSQESDYNEQFF. The V call is TRBV4-3, the J call TRBJ2-1; no clear D. CDR1 and CDR2 from the germline V gene are LGHNA and YSLEER. The CDR3 consists of 14 residues. Trimming took 0 bases from V and 4 from J, leaving 7 bases between them.

The rearrangement joins TRBV28 to TRBJ1-2; D unclear. The germline V gene encodes CDR1 MDHEN and CDR2 SYDVKM. Deletions cut 4 bases from V and 3 bases from J, with 15 bases between. This CDR3 has 15 amino acids. CDR3 sequence: CASSSYGKVDYGYTF. The DNA of the CDR3 is TGTGCCAGCAGTTCCTACGGGAAGGTGGACTATGGCTACACCTTC.

The chain carries TRBV5-1 and TRBJ1-5; D remains unclear. Germline V lookup: CDR1 SGHRS, CDR2 YFSETQ. The length of the CDR3 is 13 residues. The V and J ends lost 1 base and 5 bases respectively, with 7 bases between them. The CDR3 DNA follows: TGCGCCAGCAGCTTGACACCTGATCAGCCCCAGCATTTT. This codes for CASSLTPDQPQHF.

V gene TRBV12-5 combines with J gene TRBJ2-7, with D maybe TRBD2 (5 bases). Trimming took off 1 base at V and 12 bases at J, with 13 bases between the two ends. Germline V gene data show CDR1 as LGHNT and CDR2 as FRNRAP. This CDR3 spans 12 amino acids. CDR3 sequence reads: CASGLALGRWYF. In DNA, the CDR3 is TGTGCTAGTGGTTTGGCCCTGGGGAGATGGTACTTC.